This T cell receptor (beta chain) was observed in a study of tumor-infiltrating lymphocytes in primary liver carcinoma. Study in general: All lesions had stage T1-T3 N0M0 and roughly 4.2 to 10 cm widths. Samples returned roughly 3.5 to 7.5 million productive TCRbeta reads each. Read depth did not differ significantly between tissue types.

CDR3 length equals 13 residues. Germline V lookup: CDR1 MDHEN, CDR2 SYDVKM. Overall study results and limits: Top-250-clone fractions were significantly higher in tumors than in blood (p = 0.039). Representation across all five tumor regions was limited to only about 7.5-24% of top clones.

Starting material of roughly 550 ng total RNA yielded TCR beta cDNA via a constant-region primer. Libraries covering TCR beta were generated through three nested multiplex PCR rounds (using a slightly modified ARM-PCR). With TRBV1-TRBV30 forward primers and a C-beta reverse primer, the first two PCR rounds were run for approximately 10 cycles each. TCRdb redid the calling of the multiplex PCR reads with MiXCR, one entry per CDR3 protein. The profile shows some 120,000 distinct CDR3 sequences, around 60% of them singletons. On this clonotype: Its specificity is unknown. The germline gene is not matched at one end of the junction; a read error may be the cause.

Unsorted bulk tissue, roughly 20-33 mg of it, served as the source for co-extraction of RNA and DNA. The specimen was liver tumor tissue from sampling region 3. Subset described: tumor region T3, left-lateral pole. This chain uses TRBV28 with TRBJ2-7; no definite D call. The source is a woman aged 60-75 years with primary liver carcinoma and hepatitis B virus infection. The CDR3 region has the DNA TGTGCCAGCGGTTTGACTGGACCTTACGAGCAGCACTTC. It translates to CASGLTGPYEQHF.